These 20 T cell receptor beta chains were all obtained from the same sample, sequenced in a study of blood T cell repertoires in COVID-19. Data came from immunoSEQ multiplex PCR; TCRdb stores just in-frame clones and leaves some out. The sample contains about 180,000 clones, over 75% of which appear only once. Material: PBMCs or T cells enriched from blood (not recorded which). The origin of the receptors is a human donor with acute COVID-19. The donor label of this sample is uncertain.

CDR3 region: CASSLGTRGFNQPQHF. In nucleotides, the CDR3 is TGTGCCAGCAGCTTGGGGACAAGGGGATTTAATCAGCCCCAGCATTTT. The rearrangement joins TRBV7-2 to TRBJ1-5; the D gene is possibly TRBD1 (6 bases). The length of the CDR3 is 16 residues. Germline values: CDR1 SGHTA, CDR2 FQGNSA. V shed 3 bases and J shed 4 bases, with 16 bases lying between them.

This clone was found a few times. CDR3 amino acids: CASSLNPGIEQYF. As DNA, the CDR3 is TGTGCCAGCAGCTTAAATCCGGGTATCGAGCAGTACTTC. The rearrangement uses TRBV7-3 and TRBJ2-7; D not resolved. The CDR3 length is 13 residues. Trimming shortened V by 1 base and J by 6 bases, and 10 bases separated the two germline ends. Germline-derived CDR1 and CDR2 are SGHTA and FQGTGA.

The chain couples TRBV5-4 to TRBJ1-2; 7 positions match TRBD1. Per germline, CDR1 SGHNT and CDR2 YYREEE (reference sequence). V shed 3 bases, J shed 6 bases, and the junction held 14 bases outside the gene matches. The CDR3 sequence is 16 residues long. The CDR3 DNA follows: TGTGCCAGCAGCTATGACCCGGGACAGATAAGAAATGGCTACACCTTC. Translation: CASSYDPGQIRNGYTF.

The rearrangement uses TRBV4-2 and TRBJ2-7; D may be TRBD1 (5 bases). CDR3 length: 14 residues. Germline V gene sequence: CDR1 LGHNA, CDR2 YNFKEQ. Trimming removed 1 base from V and 5 bases from J, with 12 bases in between. The CDR3 protein is CASSQGAREDEQYF. The CDR3 DNA reads as TGTGCCAGCAGCCAAGGGGCCAGGGAAGACGAGCAGTACTTC.

The chain employs TRBV5-7 and TRBJ2-5; D is unresolved. TRBV5-7 is an open reading frame whose function is uncertain. Trimming shortened V by 2 bases and J by 2 bases, and 4 bases separated the two germline ends. The CDR3 extends over 12 amino acids. The CDR3 sequence: CASSLTQETQYF. The CDR3 bases are TGTGCCAGCAGCTTAACTCAAGAGACCCAGTACTTC.

This clone has a single count. The CDR3 sequence is CASSSNLVGSYNEQFF. CDR3 DNA: TGTGCCAGCTCAAGTAACTTGGTTGGCTCCTACAATGAGCAGTTCTTC. This chain uses TRBV18 with TRBJ2-1; no definite D call. This CDR3 has 16 residues. Trimming left V 5 bases short and J 0 bases short, with 14 bases between. Germline-derived CDR1 and CDR2 are KGHSH and LQKENI. The full variable domain, completed using reference TRBV18 and TRBJ2-1, is NAGVMQNPRHLVRRRGQEARLRCSPMKGHSHVYWYRQLPEEGLKFMVYLQKENIIDESGMPKERFSAEFPKEGPSILRIQQVVRGDSAAYFCASSSNLVGSYNEQFFGPGTRLTVL.

This clone was recorded a few times. This chain joins TRBV19 and TRBJ2-5; D is ambiguous. In germline, CDR1 is LNHDA, CDR2 SQIVND (reference sequence). This CDR3 has 14 residues. V gave up 3 bases and J gave up 1 base, with 9 bases separating them. CDR3 amino acids: CASSIGHVQETQYF. The CDR3 DNA is TGTGCCAGTAGTATTGGGCACGTCCAAGAGACCCAGTACTTC. The variable domain in full, completed from reference TRBV19 and TRBJ2-5, reads DGGITQSPKYLFRKEGQNVTLSCEQNLNHDAMYWYRQDPGQGLRLIYYSQIVNDFQKGDIAEGYSVSREKKESFPLTVTSAQKNPTAFYLCASSIGHVQETQYFGPGTRLLVL.

This clone was counted once. The rearrangement joins TRBV29-1 to TRBJ1-4; D remains unclear. V was trimmed by 3 bases and J by 4 bases, leaving 9 bases between them. The CDR3 totals 13 residues. CDR1 SQVTM and CDR2 ANQGSEA come from the germline V gene. CDR3 residues: CSVEAENNEKLFF. In nucleotides, the CDR3 is TGCAGCGTTGAGGCGGAAAATAATGAAAAACTGTTTTTT.

This clone was detected once. The rearrangement uses TRBV3-1 (or the pseudogene TRBV3-2) and TRBJ1-6; TRBD1 matches 7 bases. The CDR3 length is 14 residues. J lost 10 bases, V lost 0 bases, and 3 bases had no gene match. Germline CDR1 is LGHDT and CDR2 is YNNKEL (reference sequence). The CDR3 spells CASSQEGGGSPLHF. The CDR3 bases are TGTGCCAGCAGCCAAGAAGGGGGCGGATCACCCCTCCACTTT.

The chain carries TRBV6-2 or TRBV6-3 and TRBJ1-2, with D unclear. This CDR3 spans 14 amino acids. Per germline, CDR1 MNHEY and CDR2 SVGEGT. V was pared by 4 bases and J by 4 bases, with 13 bases between. The CDR3 is CASSSQRPSYGYTF. CDR3 coding DNA: TGTGCCAGCAGTTCGCAGCGACCCTCCTATGGCTACACCTTC.

Only one count was recorded for this clone. The chain has TRBV6-2 or TRBV6-3 and TRBJ1-1; D is undetermined. The CDR3 is made up of 13 amino acids. Trimming left V 2 bases short and J 2 bases short, with 6 bases between. The germline V gene encodes CDR1 MNHEY and CDR2 SVGEGT. CDR3: CASSYMGNTEAFF. CDR3 sequence (DNA): TGTGCCAGCAGTTACATGGGCAACACTGAAGCTTTCTTT.

This rearrangement joins TRBV10-3 to TRBJ2-7; D is unclear. Per germline, CDR1 ENHRY and CDR2 SYGVKD. The V and J ends lost 7 bases and 0 bases respectively, with 7 bases between them. The CDR3 is 12 amino acids. CDR3 region: CAINHSSYEQYF. Written as DNA, the CDR3 is TGTGCCATCAATCACTCCTCCTACGAGCAGTACTTC.

CDR3 region: CASSPDRTVEQYF. CDR3 in DNA: TGTGCCAGCTCACCTGACAGGACAGTCGAGCAGTACTTC. The genes are TRBV18 and TRBJ2-7; perhaps TRBD1 as D (6 bases). Germline CDR1 and CDR2: KGHSH and LQKENI. Trimming cost V 3 bases and J 6 bases, with 12 bases left between them. CDR3 length: 13 residues.

V is TRBV10-3 and J is TRBJ1-2, with 9 positions matching TRBD1. Germline V gives CDR1 ENHRY, CDR2 SYGVKD. The V and J ends lost 6 bases and 8 bases, in that order; junction bases with no gene match: 4. CDR3 length: 12 amino acids. CDR3 sequence (DNA): TGTGCCATCAGGGGGACAGGGTTGGGCTACACCTTC. Encoded protein: CAIRGTGLGYTF.

The chain couples TRBV19 to TRBJ1-2; possible D gene TRBD1, 5 bases. Trimming removed 5 bases at V and 4 bases at J, with 11 bases between. Germline V gives CDR1 LNHDA, CDR2 SQIVND (reference sequence). The CDR3 length is 13 residues. The CDR3 loop reads CASSSGLSYGYTF. The CDR3 DNA sequence: TGTGCCAGTAGTTCGGGACTGAGCTATGGCTACACCTTC.

V and J are TRBV30 and TRBJ1-2, with 7 positions matching TRBD1. The CDR3 has 13 residues. Germline V gene sequence: CDR1 GTSNPN, CDR2 SVGIG (reference sequence). The trim removed 1 base at V and 2 bases at J, leaving 1 base unmatched. CDR3 sequence: CAWSEQGNYGYTF. The CDR3 bases are TGTGCCTGGAGTGAACAGGGGAACTATGGCTACACCTTC.

With regard to this clone: Other DNA sequences from this sample encode an identical CDR3 as well. As DNA, the CDR3 is TGTGCCAGCAGTTACTCACGGTGGAGCTCCTACGAGCAGTACTTC. Its translation: CASSYSRWSSYEQYF. The V call is TRBV6-5, the J call TRBJ2-7; D gene uncertain. V shed 0 bases and J shed 0 bases, with 9 bases lying between them. Looked up from germline, CDR1 is MNHEY and CDR2 is SVGAGI. The CDR3 runs to 15 residues.

This chain uses TRBV7-3 with TRBJ2-7; perhaps TRBD1 as D (6 bases). This CDR3 region has 15 residues. Germline V CDR1 and CDR2: SGHTA, FQGTGA. Trimming removed 5 bases from V and 4 bases from J, with 18 bases in between. The CDR3 protein is CASSRRAGAPYEQYF. CDR3 in DNA: TGTGCCAGCAGCCGCCGGGCAGGGGCTCCGTACGAGCAGTACTTC.

This chain links TRBV7-9 with TRBJ1-2; D gene ambiguous. This CDR3 spans 12 amino acids. Germline CDR1 reads SEHNR; CDR2 reads FQNEAQ (reference sequence). V lost 1 base and J 8 bases, leaving 8 bases between the germline ends. The CDR3 loop reads CASSLGLRGYTF. DNA of the CDR3: TGTGCCAGCAGCTTAGGGTTGAGGGGCTACACCTTC.

The genes are TRBV4-1 and TRBJ2-6; D is possibly TRBD2 (6 bases). The CDR3 is 14 amino acids. Trimming cost V 4 bases and J 4 bases, with 8 bases left between them. Per the germline V gene, CDR1 is MGHRA and CDR2 is YSYEKL. The CDR3 loop is CASSRAGGANVLTF. The DNA for the CDR3 is TGCGCCAGCAGCCGGGCGGGAGGGGCCAACGTCCTGACTTTC.